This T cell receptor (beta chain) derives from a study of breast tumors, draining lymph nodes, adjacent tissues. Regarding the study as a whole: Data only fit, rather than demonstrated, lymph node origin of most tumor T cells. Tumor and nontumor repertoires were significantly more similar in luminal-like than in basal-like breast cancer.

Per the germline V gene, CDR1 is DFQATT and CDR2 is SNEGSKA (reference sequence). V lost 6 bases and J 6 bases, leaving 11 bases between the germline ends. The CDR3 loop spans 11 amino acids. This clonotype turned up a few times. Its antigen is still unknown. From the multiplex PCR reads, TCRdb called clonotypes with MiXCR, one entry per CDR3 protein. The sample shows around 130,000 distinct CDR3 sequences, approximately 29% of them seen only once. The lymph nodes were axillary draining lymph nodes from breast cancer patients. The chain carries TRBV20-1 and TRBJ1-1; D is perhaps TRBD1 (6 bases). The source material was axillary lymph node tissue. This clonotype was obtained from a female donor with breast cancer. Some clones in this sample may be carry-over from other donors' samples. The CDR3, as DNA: TGCAGTGCAACAGGGTACTCTGAAGCTTTCTTT. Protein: CSATGYSEAFF.